Listed here is a single T cell receptor (beta chain). This sample was taken from a study of blood T cell repertoires in COVID-19. About the research overall: Samples representing acute and convalescent COVID-19 were sourced from the United States, Italy and Spain. From T cells, B-cell-depleted T cells, or PBMCs came the material, which was cDNA or gDNA.

In the study's own analysis: The authors estimated nucleated cell counts from reference gene primer amplification. TCRdb's copy holds only in-frame clones and misses some; the assay was immunoSEQ multiplex PCR. The V and J calls and the clone size are those of that table, but D and trimming were determined from the DNA. The sample has roughly 140,000 clones, 75% to 90% seen once. The CDR3 consists of 14 residues. Germline assignment: CDR1 KGHSH and CDR2 LQKENI. V lost 6 bases to trimming and J lost 3 bases, with 12 bases between them. This TCR came from a woman of 80 years or more with acute or convalescent COVID-19. The material sequenced was peripheral blood. The gene calls are TRBV18 and TRBJ1-3; possible D gene TRBD1, 5 bases. The CDR3 region has the DNA TGTGCCAGCTCGGAGACAGTCGGTGGAAACACCATATATTTT. Translated, it gives CASSETVGGNTIYF. The entire variable domain, with the rest obtained from reference TRBV18 and TRBJ1-3, is as follows: NAGVMQNPRHLVRRRGQEARLRCSPMKGHSHVYWYRQLPEEGLKFMVYLQKENIIDESGMPKERFSAEFPKEGPSILRIQQVVRGDSAAYFCASSETVGGNTIYFGEGSWLTVV.